This TCR beta chain was recovered during a study of cytotoxic CD8 clonotypes in ibrutinib-treated CLL. For the study at large: By median roughly 74 months, 12 had progressed and some 14 stayed remitted; responses had been 2 complete and some 24 partial.

CDR3 size: 12 residues. Germline V CDR1 and CDR2: SGHDN, FVKESK. V was shortened by 3 bases and J by 10 bases, with 12 bases between the two germline ends. The study's findings and limits: Treatment saw public clonotypes, which were uncommon, either contract or stay stable.

Method: immunoSEQ multiplex PCR; TCRdb's copy keeps in-frame clones and lacks some. The repertoire consists of about 330,000 clones, with 67% occurring once and the leading ten covering 5% to 6.5%. Of note for this clone: Its target is unknown.

This receptor was identified in a human donor with chronic lymphocytic leukemia. The sample was PBMCs, taken after 36 months of ibrutinib treatment. The chain recombines TRBV14 with TRBJ1-1; D remains ambiguous. The CDR3, as DNA: TGTGCCAGCAGCCAGAGGCCCGTCGGAGCTTTCTTT. Protein: CASSQRPVGAFF.